The 21 T cell receptor beta chains in this list originate from one sample, sequenced in a study of blood T cell repertoires in COVID-19. Only in-frame clones appear in the TCRdb table, and some are missing; sequencing was by immunoSEQ multiplex PCR. The table lists about 130,000 clones, around 83% of them singletons. Sequencing used peripheral blood. The receptor set was obtained from a man between 35 and 55 years old with active or convalescent COVID-19.

V and J are TRBV6-2 or TRBV6-3 and TRBJ1-5; no clear D. Trimming shortened V by 2 bases and J by 5 bases, and 10 bases separated the two germline ends. The CDR3 spans 14 residues. The germline gives CDR1 MNHEY, CDR2 SVGEGT. CDR3 sequence (DNA): TGTGCCAGCAGTTACGCGAGCCGCGATCAGCCCCAGCATTTT. Its protein is CASSYASRDQPQHF.

V usage is TRBV7-2 and J usage is TRBJ1-2, with TRBD1 identical over 7 bases. This CDR3 spans 16 amino acids. The germline V gene encodes CDR1 SGHTA and CDR2 FQGNSA. V gave up 4 bases and J gave up 3 bases; unmatched junction bases: 11. The CDR3: CASSSRQGLKDYGYTF. CDR3 DNA: TGTGCCAGCAGCTCAAGACAGGGTCTGAAGGACTATGGCTACACCTTC.

The chain uses TRBV6-5 and TRBJ2-3; TRBD2 aligns across 8 bases. The V segment lost 0 bases and the J segment 2 bases; nucleotides outside the gene matches: 4. Germline V lookup: CDR1 MNHEY, CDR2 SVGAGI. This CDR3 has 16 residues. The CDR3 is CASSYSQRGPTDTQYF. The CDR3 region has the DNA TGTGCCAGCAGTTACTCCCAGCGGGGGCCCACAGATACGCAGTATTTT.

This clone was observed once. The genes are TRBV7-2 and TRBJ2-1; 11 bases are shared with TRBD2. Germline trimming cut 3 bases from V and 2 bases from J; bases unmatched to any gene: 9. The germline V gene encodes CDR1 SGHTA and CDR2 FQGNSA. This CDR3 has 18 residues. CDR3 amino acids: CASSFTGLAGRTYNEQFF. The CDR3 DNA follows: TGTGCCAGCAGCTTTACCGGACTAGCGGGCCGGACCTACAATGAGCAGTTCTTC.

The J gene is TRBJ2-7, the V gene TRBV10-3; 7 nucleotides match TRBD1. The CDR3 extends over 11 amino acids. Germline-derived CDR1 and CDR2 are ENHRY and SYGVKD. Trimming removed 9 bases from V and 2 bases from J; junction bases left unmatched: 1. The CDR3 nucleotides read TGTGCCATGGGACAGACCTACGAGCAGTACTTC. Protein: CAMGQTYEQYF.

The chain recombines TRBV6-2 or TRBV6-3 with TRBJ1-2, with 7 bases identical to TRBD1. The V segment lost 3 bases and the J segment 8 bases; nucleotides outside the gene matches: 15. Germline V CDR1 and CDR2: MNHEY, SVGEGT. The CDR3 sequence is 16 residues long. CDR3 in amino acids: CASSYGTITGAGGYTF. The CDR3 DNA reads as TGTGCCAGCAGTTATGGAACTATTACAGGGGCCGGCGGCTACACCTTC.

CDR3 protein: CASTPGGASGANVLTF. The CDR3 bases are TGTGCCAGCACCCCAGGGGGGGCTAGTGGGGCCAACGTCCTGACTTTC. The rearrangement links TRBV6-2 or TRBV6-3 to TRBJ2-6; D possibly matches TRBD1 or TRBD2 (7 bases each). This CDR3 is built from 16 residues. With 7 bases removed from V and 3 bases from J, the gap between germline ends came to 16 bases. The V gene's germline CDR1 is MNHEY and CDR2 SVGEGT.

This clone was seen a few times. This sequence joins TRBV19 and TRBJ1-5; D gene unclear. Trimming took off 9 bases at V and 3 bases at J, with 12 bases between the two ends. Germline V gene data show CDR1 as LNHDA and CDR2 as SQIVND (reference sequence). The CDR3 sequence is 13 residues long. The CDR3 sequence: CASTDGNNQPQHF. Here the CDR3 DNA reads TGTGCCAGCACGGACGGGAACAATCAGCCCCAGCATTTT.

The chain has TRBV5-5 and TRBJ2-5; 9 positions agree with TRBD2. The ends lost 0 bases at V and 2 bases at J; junction bases unmatched: 5. Germline CDR1 SGHKS, CDR2 YYEKEE (reference sequence). The CDR3 consists of 16 residues. The CDR3, as DNA: TGTGCCAGCAGCTTGGGGAATAGCGGGGGACAAGAGACCCAGTACTTC. Protein sequence: CASSLGNSGGQETQYF.

About this clone itself: The same CDR3 also results from other DNA sequences found in this sample. This chain links TRBV27 with TRBJ1-5; 7 bases line up with TRBD1. V gave up 5 bases and J gave up 4 bases; unmatched junction bases: 2. This CDR3 spans 13 amino acids. Per the germline V gene, CDR1 is MNHEY and CDR2 is SMNVEV (reference sequence). CDR3 sequence reads: CASSPGGNQPQHF. In DNA, the CDR3 is TGTGCCAGCAGTCCAGGGGGAAATCAGCCCCAGCATTTT.

V is TRBV15 and J is TRBJ2-5, with D maybe TRBD2 (6 bases). In germline, CDR1 is LNHNV, CDR2 YYDKDF (reference sequence). This CDR3 region has 12 residues. The ends were cut back, 4 bases at V and 5 bases at J, with 8 bases in the middle. CDR3 coding DNA: TGTGCCACCAGCATTCGGGGGGAGACCCAGTACTTC. As protein: CATSIRGETQYF. The full variable domain, in which reference TRBV15 and TRBJ2-5 provide the parts outside the CDR3, is DAMVIQNPRYQVTQFGKPVTLSCSQTLNHNVMYWYQQKSSQAPKLLFHYYDKDFNNEADTPDNFQSRRPNTSFCFLDIRSPGLGDTAMYLCATSIRGETQYFGPGTRLLVL.

The V gene is TRBV27, the J gene TRBJ1-2, with TRBD1 identical over 8 bases. V dropped 8 bases and J dropped 7; count of bases not matched to a gene: 9. CDR3 length equals 13 residues. Germline CDR1 MNHEY, CDR2 SMNVEV (reference sequence). CDR3: CASLGQGASGYTF. DNA of the CDR3: TGTGCCAGCTTGGGGCAGGGGGCGAGTGGCTACACCTTC.

The gene calls are TRBV10-3 and TRBJ2-3; TRBD1 aligns across 8 bases. The CDR3 spans 13 residues. V gave up 11 bases and J gave up 3 bases; unmatched junction bases: 7. CDR1 and CDR2 (germline): ENHRY, SYGVKD. Here the CDR3 DNA reads TGTGCCGTCGGGGACAGGACTACAGATACGCAGTATTTT. It codes for CAVGDRTTDTQYF.

The V gene is TRBV9, the J gene TRBJ2-5; 7 bases match TRBD2. CDR1 is SGDLS, CDR2 YYNGEE, per germline. After removal of 8 bases from V and 2 bases from J, the junction contained 6 bases not matched to a gene. The CDR3 length is 13 residues. Written as DNA, the CDR3 is TGTGCCAGTTCTCCGGGAGGACAAGAGACCCAGTACTTC. Encoded protein: CASSPGGQETQYF. The full variable domain, rest sourced from reference TRBV9 and TRBJ2-5, is DSGVTQTPKHLITATGQRVTLRCSPRSGDLSVYWYQQSLDQGLQFLIQYYNGEERAKGNILERFSAQQFPDLHSELNLSSLELGDSALYFCASSPGGQETQYFGPGTRLLVL.

The V gene is TRBV9, the J gene TRBJ2-7; 7 bases line up with TRBD2. The germline gives CDR1 SGDLS, CDR2 YYNGEE. The CDR3 contains 14 residues. Trimming took 0 bases from V and 2 from J; bases not matched to a gene: 2. The CDR3 DNA reads TGTGCCAGCAGCGTAGCGGGGGGACCCTACGAGCAGTACTTC. This codes for CASSVAGGPYEQYF. The full variable domain, rest sourced from reference TRBV9 and TRBJ2-7, is DSGVTQTPKHLITATGQRVTLRCSPRSGDLSVYWYQQSLDQGLQFLIQYYNGEERAKGNILERFSAQQFPDLHSELNLSSLELGDSALYFCASSVAGGPYEQYFGPGTRLTVT.

This clone was counted a few times. The chain recombines TRBV27 with TRBJ1-1; no firm D call. The germline V and J ends were trimmed by 11 bases and 5 bases, with 18 bases remaining between them. Germline V gene lookup returns CDR1 MNHEY and CDR2 SMNVEV (reference sequence). This CDR3 is 13 amino acids long. For the CDR3, the DNA is TGTGCCTCCCGGAGGGCAGGCCGGACTGAAGCTTTCTTT. It is translated as CASRRAGRTEAFF.

The CDR3 protein is CASSGGTNEKLFF. The CDR3 DNA reads as TGCGCCAGCAGCGGCGGAACTAATGAAAAACTGTTTTTT. V is TRBV5-1 and J is TRBJ1-4; D not certain. V was clipped by 4 bases and J by 1 base, with 5 bases between them. CDR3 length: 13 amino acids. Germline CDR1 and CDR2: SGHRS and YFSETQ.

V usage is TRBV2 and J usage is TRBJ2-5; no clear D. The V gene's germline CDR1 is SNHLY and CDR2 FYNNEI. The V end lost 4 bases, the J end lost 3 bases, and 3 bases lay between the germline ends. The CDR3 is made up of 11 amino acids. Written as DNA, the CDR3 is TGTGCCAGCAGTGGAGAAGAGACCCAGTACTTC. Translating gives CASSGEETQYF. Looking up the rest from reference TRBV2 and TRBJ2-5 gives the full variable domain: EPEVTQTPSHQVTQMGQEVILRCVPISNHLYFYWYRQILGQKVEFLVSFYNNEISEKSEIFDDQFSVERPDGSNFTLKIRSTKLEDSAMYFCASSGEETQYFGPGTRLLVL.

This clone was observed a few times. V and J are TRBV10-3 and TRBJ2-2, with D possibly TRBD1 on 5 matching bases. This CDR3 comprises 16 residues. The V end was cut by 0 bases, the J end by 1 base, with 9 bases between. Germline values: CDR1 ENHRY, CDR2 SYGVKD. The CDR3 reads CAISESVRENTGELFF. Written as DNA, the CDR3 is TGTGCCATCAGTGAGTCGGTCAGGGAGAACACCGGGGAGCTGTTTTTT.

This clone was seen only a few times. The CDR3 sequence: CASSPRPGQTTGNTIYF. As DNA, the CDR3 is TGTGCCAGCAGCCCCAGACCGGGACAGACCACTGGAAACACCATATATTTT. The V gene is TRBV9, the J gene TRBJ1-3; 7 nucleotides match TRBD1. This CDR3 contains 17 residues. V dropped 4 bases and J dropped 2; count of bases not matched to a gene: 12. CDR1 and CDR2 from the germline V gene are SGDLS and YYNGEE.

The rearrangement joins TRBV5-1 to TRBJ2-7, with 12 bases matching TRBD2. Germline CDR1 SGHRS, CDR2 YFSETQ. The CDR3 is made up of 16 amino acids. V trimming: 0 bases; J trimming: 2 bases; junction bases outside the gene matches: 3. As DNA, the CDR3 is TGCGCCAGCAGCTTGGGGACTAGCGGGGTACCCTACGAGCAGTACTTC. Translated: CASSLGTSGVPYEQYF.